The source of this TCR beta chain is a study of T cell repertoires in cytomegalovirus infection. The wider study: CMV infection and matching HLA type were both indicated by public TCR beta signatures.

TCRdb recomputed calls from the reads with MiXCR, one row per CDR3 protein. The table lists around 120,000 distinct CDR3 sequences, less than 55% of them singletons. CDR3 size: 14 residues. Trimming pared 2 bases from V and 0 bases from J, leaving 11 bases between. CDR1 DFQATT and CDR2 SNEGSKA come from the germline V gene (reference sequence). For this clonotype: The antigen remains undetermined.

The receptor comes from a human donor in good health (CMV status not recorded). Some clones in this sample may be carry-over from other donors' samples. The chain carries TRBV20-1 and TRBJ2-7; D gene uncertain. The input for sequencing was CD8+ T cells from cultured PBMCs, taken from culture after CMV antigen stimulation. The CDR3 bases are TGCAGTGCTAGAAGCACATTAAGCTCCTACGAGCAGTACTTC. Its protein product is CSARSTLSSYEQYF.